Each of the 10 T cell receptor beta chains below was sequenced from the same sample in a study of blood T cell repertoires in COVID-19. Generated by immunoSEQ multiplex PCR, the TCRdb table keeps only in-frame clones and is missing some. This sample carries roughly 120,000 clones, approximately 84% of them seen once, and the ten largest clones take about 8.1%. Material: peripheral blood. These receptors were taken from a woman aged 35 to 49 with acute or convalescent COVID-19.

In DNA form, the CDR3 reads TGTGCCAGCAGTGGAATAACAGGGGGAAATGGCTACACCTTC. Encoded protein: CASSGITGGNGYTF. The chain couples TRBV2 to TRBJ1-2, with 8 bases lining up with TRBD1. The CDR3 is 14 amino acids. The germline V gene has CDR1 SNHLY and CDR2 FYNNEI. J was trimmed by 6 bases and V by 4 bases; bases with no gene match: 7.

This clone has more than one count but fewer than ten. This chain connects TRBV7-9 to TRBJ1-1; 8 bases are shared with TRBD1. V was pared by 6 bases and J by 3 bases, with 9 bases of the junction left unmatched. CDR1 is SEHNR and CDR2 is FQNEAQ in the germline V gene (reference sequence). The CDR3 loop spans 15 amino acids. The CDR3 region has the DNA TGTGCCAGCAGTTTGACAGGGGTGCGGGACACTGAAGCTTTCTTT. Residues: CASSLTGVRDTEAFF.

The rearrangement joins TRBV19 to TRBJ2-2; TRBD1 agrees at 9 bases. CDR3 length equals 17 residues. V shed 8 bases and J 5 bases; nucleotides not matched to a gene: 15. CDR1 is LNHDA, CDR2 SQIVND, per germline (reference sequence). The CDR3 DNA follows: TGTGCCAGTCAGGACCTCAGGACAGGGGCCAATACCGGGGAGCTGTTTTTT. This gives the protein CASQDLRTGANTGELFF.

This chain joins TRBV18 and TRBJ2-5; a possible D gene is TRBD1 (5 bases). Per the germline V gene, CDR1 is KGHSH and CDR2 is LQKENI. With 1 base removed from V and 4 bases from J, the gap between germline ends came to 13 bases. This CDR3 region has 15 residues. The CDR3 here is CASSPQGSPGETQYF. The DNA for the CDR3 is TGTGCCAGCTCACCACAGGGGTCCCCCGGAGAGACCCAGTACTTC.

CDR3 protein: CASSPTSGGRGNEQFF. CDR3 nucleotides: TGTGCCAGCAGCCCGACTAGCGGGGGGCGGGGTAATGAGCAGTTCTTC. This chain joins TRBV11-3 and TRBJ2-1, with TRBD2 matching over 13 bases. CDR3 length equals 16 residues. The junction had 8 bases not matched to a gene; V was cut back by 5 bases and J by 7 bases. The germline V gene has CDR1 SGHNT and CDR2 YENEEA.

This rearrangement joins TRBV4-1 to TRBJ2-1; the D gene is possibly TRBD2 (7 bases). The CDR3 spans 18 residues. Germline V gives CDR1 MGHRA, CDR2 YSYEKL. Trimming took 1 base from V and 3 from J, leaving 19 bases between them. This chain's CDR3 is CASSQVGAGARRYNEQFF. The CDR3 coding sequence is TGCGCCAGCAGCCAAGTAGGGGCGGGGGCCCGTCGCTACAATGAGCAGTTCTTC.

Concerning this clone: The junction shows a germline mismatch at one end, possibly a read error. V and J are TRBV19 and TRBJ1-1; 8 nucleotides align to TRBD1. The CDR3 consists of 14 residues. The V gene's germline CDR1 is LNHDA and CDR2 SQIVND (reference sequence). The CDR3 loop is CASSPLRLARGLSF. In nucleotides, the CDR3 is TGTGCCAGTAGTCCCCTCCGGCTGGCCAGGGGGCTCTCCTTT. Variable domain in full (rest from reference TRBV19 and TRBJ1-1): DGGITQSPKYLFRKEGQNVTLSCEQNLNHDAMYWYRQDPGQGLRLIYYSQIVNDFQKGDIAEGYSVSREKKESFPLTVTSAQKNPTAFYLCASSPLRLARGLSFGQGTRLTVV.

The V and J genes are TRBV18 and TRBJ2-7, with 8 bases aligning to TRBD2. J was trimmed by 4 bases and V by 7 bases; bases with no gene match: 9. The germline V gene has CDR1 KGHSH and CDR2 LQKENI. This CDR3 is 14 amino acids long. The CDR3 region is CASFGAGGEYEQYF. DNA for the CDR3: TGTGCCAGCTTCGGGGCGGGGGGCGAGTACGAGCAGTACTTC.

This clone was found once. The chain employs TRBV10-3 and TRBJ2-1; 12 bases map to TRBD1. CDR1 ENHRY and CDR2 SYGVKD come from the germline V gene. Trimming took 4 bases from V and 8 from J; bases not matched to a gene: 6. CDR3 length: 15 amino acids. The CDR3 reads CAISAPGQGADEQFF. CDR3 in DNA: TGTGCCATCAGTGCCCCGGGACAGGGGGCCGATGAGCAGTTCTTC.

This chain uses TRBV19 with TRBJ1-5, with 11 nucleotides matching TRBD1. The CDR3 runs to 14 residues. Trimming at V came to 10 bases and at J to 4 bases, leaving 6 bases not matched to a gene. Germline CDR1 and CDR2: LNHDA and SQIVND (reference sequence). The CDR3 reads CATSGTGGNQPQHF. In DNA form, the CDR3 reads TGTGCCACCTCCGGGACAGGGGGAAATCAGCCCCAGCATTTT.